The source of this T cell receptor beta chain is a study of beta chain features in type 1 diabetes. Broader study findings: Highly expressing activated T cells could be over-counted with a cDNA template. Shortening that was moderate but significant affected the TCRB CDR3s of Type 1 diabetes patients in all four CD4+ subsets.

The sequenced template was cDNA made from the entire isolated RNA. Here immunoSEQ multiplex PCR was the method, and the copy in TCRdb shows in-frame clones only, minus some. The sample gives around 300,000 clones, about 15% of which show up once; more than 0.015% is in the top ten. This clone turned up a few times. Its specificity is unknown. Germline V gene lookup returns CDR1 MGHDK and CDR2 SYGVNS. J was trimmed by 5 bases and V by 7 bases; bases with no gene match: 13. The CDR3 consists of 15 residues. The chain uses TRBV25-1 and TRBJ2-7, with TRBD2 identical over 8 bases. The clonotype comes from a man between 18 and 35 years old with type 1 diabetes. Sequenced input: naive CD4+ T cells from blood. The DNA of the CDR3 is TGTGCCAGCAATCCGAGCGGGGGAATCTTGAACGAGCAGTACTTC. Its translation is CASNPSGGILNEQYF.